These T cell receptor beta chains were read from a single sample in a study of blood T cells in healthy people across ages. TCRdb analysed the 5' RACE reads with MiXCR anew, one entry per CDR3 protein. Seen here are some 560,000 distinct CDR3 sequences, roughly a quarter observed once, and the top ten hold approximately 3.5%. The sample was also reused in another study, on T cells of mothers and their children.

Sequenced sample: blood. The receptors come from a boy aged 2 to 10 in good health. CDR3s include the opening cysteine and the closing phenylalanine or tryptophan. The order of the fields is CDR3 length, clone size, D gene, J gene, V gene, CDR3 protein, CDR3 DNA. A D gene is named only where the DNA matches it firmly. For some rows the clone size is stated as once, few or many, or as a class when expanded; others skip it.

CDR3 length: 15; clone size: .; D gene: .; J gene: TRBJ1-3; V gene: TRBV28; CDR3 protein: CASSLRRTSGNTIHF; CDR3 DNA: TGTGCCAGCAGTTTGAGGAGGACCTCTGGAAACACCATACATTTT
CDR3 length: 16; clone size: few; D gene: TRBD2; J gene: TRBJ2-3; V gene: TRBV4-3; CDR3 protein: CASSQEAGGYTDTQYF; CDR3 DNA: TGCGCCAGCAGCCAAGAGGCGGGGGGCTACACAGATACGCAGTATTTT
CDR3 length: 15; clone size: .; D gene: .; J gene: TRBJ2-2; V gene: TRBV29-1; CDR3 protein: CSAKWPGLNTGELFF; CDR3 DNA: TGCAGCGCTAAATGGCCTGGCCTGAACACCGGGGAGCTGTTTTTT
CDR3 length: 17; clone size: .; D gene: .; J gene: TRBJ1-2; V gene: TRBV2; CDR3 protein: CASSERNSGTGVAGYTF; CDR3 DNA: TGTGCCAGCAGTGAACGGAATAGCGGGACGGGGGTAGCTGGCTACACCTTC
CDR3 length: 14; clone size: .; D gene: .; J gene: TRBJ2-1; V gene: TRBV7-3; CDR3 protein: CASSKSGANNEQFF; CDR3 DNA: TGTGCCAGCAGCAAAAGCGGAGCGAACAATGAGCAGTTCTTC
CDR3 length: 15; clone size: .; D gene: TRBD1; J gene: TRBJ1-5; V gene: TRBV7-9; CDR3 protein: CASSWGTGGNQPQHF; CDR3 DNA: TGTGCCAGCAGCTGGGGGACAGGGGGCAATCAGCCCCAGCATTTT
CDR3 length: 14; clone size: .; D gene: TRBD2; J gene: TRBJ2-5; V gene: TRBV10-3; CDR3 protein: CATVAGAGGETQYF; CDR3 DNA: TGTGCCACCGTAGCGGGGGCCGGTGGAGAGACCCAGTACTTC
CDR3 length: 13; clone size: .; D gene: TRBD1; J gene: TRBJ2-3; V gene: TRBV6-1; CDR3 protein: CASTGQETDTQYF; CDR3 DNA: TGTGCCAGCACCGGACAGGAGACAGATACGCAGTATTTT
CDR3 length: 16; clone size: .; D gene: .; J gene: TRBJ1-2; V gene: TRBV12-3/TRBV12-4; CDR3 protein: CASSFGGSLRVWGYTF; CDR3 DNA: TGTGCCAGCAGTTTCGGTGGTAGTCTTCGTGTTTGGGGCTACACCTTC
CDR3 length: 12; clone size: many; D gene: .; J gene: TRBJ2-5; V gene: TRBV7-9; CDR3 protein: CASSLLGETQYF; CDR3 DNA: TGTGCCAGCAGCTTGTTGGGAGAGACCCAGTACTTC
CDR3 length: 13; clone size: .; D gene: TRBD1; J gene: TRBJ2-5; V gene: TRBV20-1; CDR3 protein: CSANRGVEGTQYF; CDR3 DNA: TGCAGTGCAAACAGGGGGGTGGAAGGGACCCAGTACTTC
CDR3 length: 13; clone size: .; D gene: .; J gene: TRBJ1-5; V gene: TRBV6-2/TRBV6-3; CDR3 protein: CASSYVLDQEGHF; CDR3 DNA: TGTGCCAGCAGTTATGTGCTCGACCAAGAGGGGCATTTT
CDR3 length: 17; clone size: once; D gene: TRBD2; J gene: TRBJ2-1; V gene: TRBV7-9; CDR3 protein: CASSLAPGTSGKHEQFF; CDR3 DNA: TGTGCCAGCAGCTTAGCCCCCGGGACTAGCGGGAAACATGAGCAGTTCTTC
CDR3 length: 13; clone size: .; D gene: TRBD2; J gene: TRBJ2-1; V gene: TRBV6-5; CDR3 protein: CAIRASGASGQFF; CDR3 DNA: TGTGCCATCAGGGCTAGCGGGGCCTCAGGGCAGTTCTTC
CDR3 length: 14; clone size: few; D gene: .; J gene: TRBJ2-3; V gene: TRBV6-2/TRBV6-3; CDR3 protein: CAIDAGTSTDTQYF; CDR3 DNA: TGTGCCATCGATGCCGGGACTAGCACAGATACGCAGTATTTT
CDR3 length: 15; clone size: .; D gene: TRBD2; J gene: TRBJ2-1; V gene: TRBV4-3; CDR3 protein: CASSLDSGSYNEQFF; CDR3 DNA: TGCGCCAGCAGCCTAGATAGCGGGAGCTACAATGAGCAGTTCTTC
CDR3 length: 16; clone size: few; D gene: TRBD1; J gene: TRBJ2-4; V gene: TRBV6-5; CDR3 protein: CASSYSRDRVGYIQYF; CDR3 DNA: TGTGCCAGCAGTTACTCCAGGGACAGGGTTGGGTACATTCAGTACTTC
CDR3 length: 9; clone size: few; D gene: .; J gene: TRBJ1-5; V gene: TRBV29-1; CDR3 protein: CSGGQPQHF; CDR3 DNA: TGCAGCGGCGGGCAGCCCCAGCATTTT
CDR3 length: 15; clone size: few; D gene: .; J gene: TRBJ1-1; V gene: TRBV20-1; CDR3 protein: CSARAGGRENTEAFF; CDR3 DNA: TGCAGTGCTAGAGCAGGTGGTAGGGAGAACACTGAAGCTTTCTTT
CDR3 length: 16; clone size: many; D gene: TRBD2; J gene: TRBJ2-2; V gene: TRBV20-1; CDR3 protein: CSAVIGAGARGGELFF; CDR3 DNA: TGCAGTGCTGTTATAGGAGCGGGAGCGAGGGGCGGGGAGCTGTTTTTT
CDR3 length: 13; clone size: .; D gene: .; J gene: TRBJ2-1; V gene: TRBV4-3; CDR3 protein: CASSQDEGGEQFF; CDR3 DNA: TGCGCCAGCAGCCAAGATGAGGGAGGCGAGCAGTTCTTC
CDR3 length: 15; clone size: few; D gene: .; J gene: TRBJ2-7; V gene: TRBV5-1; CDR3 protein: CASSLEGRPPLEQYF; CDR3 DNA: TGCGCCAGCAGCTTGGAGGGGAGGCCCCCTTTGGAGCAGTACTTC
CDR3 length: 11; clone size: few; D gene: .; J gene: TRBJ2-5; V gene: TRBV29-1; CDR3 protein: CSVASTETQYF; CDR3 DNA: TGCAGCGTTGCTTCGACTGAGACCCAGTACTTC
CDR3 length: 11; clone size: many; D gene: .; J gene: TRBJ2-5; V gene: TRBV2; CDR3 protein: CASKVEETQYF; CDR3 DNA: TGTGCCAGCAAGGTTGAGGAGACCCAGTACTTC
CDR3 length: 20; clone size: .; D gene: .; J gene: TRBJ2-3; V gene: TRBV7-2; CDR3 protein: CASSLGRGLSGFSSTDTQYF; CDR3 DNA: TGTGCCAGCAGCCTAGGTCGGGGGTTAAGCGGGTTCTCTAGCACAGATACGCAGTATTTT
CDR3 length: 14; clone size: .; D gene: .; J gene: TRBJ2-7; V gene: TRBV20-1; CDR3 protein: CSARETRNSYEQYF; CDR3 DNA: TGCAGTGCTAGAGAGACACGAAACTCCTACGAGCAGTACTTC
CDR3 length: 16; clone size: few; D gene: TRBD2; J gene: TRBJ2-5; V gene: TRBV2; CDR3 protein: CASSERSGRTQETQYF; CDR3 DNA: TGTGCCAGCAGTGAACGTAGCGGGAGGACGCAAGAGACCCAGTACTTC
CDR3 length: 16; clone size: .; D gene: TRBD1; J gene: TRBJ2-5; V gene: TRBV20-1; CDR3 protein: CSARDSGTGDPETQYF; CDR3 DNA: TGCAGTGCTAGGGACTCCGGGACAGGGGATCCAGAGACCCAGTACTTC
CDR3 length: 15; clone size: few; D gene: .; J gene: TRBJ2-7; V gene: TRBV6-5; CDR3 protein: CASSYDGPRSYEQYF; CDR3 DNA: TGTGCCAGCAGTTATGACGGGCCTCGCTCCTACGAGCAGTACTTC
CDR3 length: 16; clone size: few; D gene: .; J gene: TRBJ2-4; V gene: TRBV20-1; CDR3 protein: CSARPRQDWVKNIQYF; CDR3 DNA: TGCAGTGCTAGACCAAGACAGGATTGGGTGAAAAACATTCAGTACTTC
CDR3 length: 14; clone size: .; D gene: .; J gene: TRBJ2-6; V gene: TRBV6-6; CDR3 protein: CASRTASGANVLTF; CDR3 DNA: TGTGCCAGCCGAACGGCGTCTGGGGCCAACGTCCTGACTTTC
CDR3 length: 15; clone size: .; D gene: .; J gene: TRBJ2-5; V gene: TRBV7-8; CDR3 protein: CASSLALGAQETQYF; CDR3 DNA: TGTGCCAGCAGCTTAGCGTTAGGGGCCCAAGAGACCCAGTACTTC
CDR3 length: 13; clone size: few; D gene: .; J gene: TRBJ2-5; V gene: TRBV9; CDR3 protein: CASSGSVTETQYF; CDR3 DNA: TGTGCCAGCAGCGGTAGCGTTACCGAGACCCAGTACTTC
CDR3 length: 18; clone size: .; D gene: .; J gene: TRBJ2-1; V gene: TRBV20-1; CDR3 protein: CSARGAIDGRSSYNEQFF; CDR3 DNA: TGCAGTGCTAGGGGGGCCATTGACGGGAGGAGTTCCTACAATGAGCAGTTCTTC
CDR3 length: 13; clone size: .; D gene: .; J gene: TRBJ2-4; V gene: TRBV20-1; CDR3 protein: CSLGSPSKNIQYF; CDR3 DNA: TGCAGTCTGGGGAGCCCTTCCAAAAACATTCAGTACTTC
CDR3 length: 13; clone size: few; D gene: .; J gene: TRBJ1-2; V gene: TRBV12-3/TRBV12-4; CDR3 protein: CASSLPTPSGYTF; CDR3 DNA: TGTGCCAGCAGTTTACCGACACCGTCGGGCTACACCTTC